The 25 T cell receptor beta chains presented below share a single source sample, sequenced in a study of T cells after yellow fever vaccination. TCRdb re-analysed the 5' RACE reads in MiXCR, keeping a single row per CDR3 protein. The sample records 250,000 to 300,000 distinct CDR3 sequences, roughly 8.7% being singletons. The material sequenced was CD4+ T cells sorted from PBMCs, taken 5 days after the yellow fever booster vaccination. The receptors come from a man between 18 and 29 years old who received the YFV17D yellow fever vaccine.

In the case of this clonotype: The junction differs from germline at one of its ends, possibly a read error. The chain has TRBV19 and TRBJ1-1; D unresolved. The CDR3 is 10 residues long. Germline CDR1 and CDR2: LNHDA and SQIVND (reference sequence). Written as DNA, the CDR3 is TGTGTCAGTAGGGTTACTGAAGCTTTCTTT. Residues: CVSRVTEAFF.

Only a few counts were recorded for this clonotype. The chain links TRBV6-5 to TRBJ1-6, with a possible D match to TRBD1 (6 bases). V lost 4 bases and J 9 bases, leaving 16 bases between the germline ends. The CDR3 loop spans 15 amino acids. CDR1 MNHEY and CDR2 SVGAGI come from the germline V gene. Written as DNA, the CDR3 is TGTGCCAGCAGTTCAGAACACAGGGAAAGTTCACCCCTCCACTTT. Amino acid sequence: CASSSEHRESSPLHF.

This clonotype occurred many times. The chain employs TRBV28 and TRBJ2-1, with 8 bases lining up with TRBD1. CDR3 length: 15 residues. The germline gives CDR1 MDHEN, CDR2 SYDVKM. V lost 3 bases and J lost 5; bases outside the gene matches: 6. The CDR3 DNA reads TGTGCCAGCAGTTTGGCGACAGGGGCGAACAATGAGCAGTTCTTC. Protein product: CASSLATGANNEQFF.

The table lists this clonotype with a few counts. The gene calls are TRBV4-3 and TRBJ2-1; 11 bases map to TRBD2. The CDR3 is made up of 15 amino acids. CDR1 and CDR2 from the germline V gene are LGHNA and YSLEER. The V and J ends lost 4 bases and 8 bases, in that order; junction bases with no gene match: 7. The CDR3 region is CASSRSGGAGYEQFF. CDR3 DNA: TGCGCCAGCAGCCGTAGCGGGGGGGCTGGGTATGAGCAGTTCTTC.

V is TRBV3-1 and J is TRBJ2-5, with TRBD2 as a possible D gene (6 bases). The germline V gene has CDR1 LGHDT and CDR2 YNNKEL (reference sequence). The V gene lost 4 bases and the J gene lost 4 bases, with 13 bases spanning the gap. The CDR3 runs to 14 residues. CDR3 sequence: CASSLTSSGETQYF. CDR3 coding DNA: TGTGCCAGCAGCCTTACTAGCTCGGGAGAGACCCAGTACTTC.

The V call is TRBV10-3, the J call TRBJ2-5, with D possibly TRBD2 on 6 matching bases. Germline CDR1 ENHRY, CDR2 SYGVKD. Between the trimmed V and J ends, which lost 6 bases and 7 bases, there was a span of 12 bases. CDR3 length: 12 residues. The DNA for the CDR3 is TGTGCCATCAGCGGGGGAGCAGGGACCCAGTACTTC. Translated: CAISGGAGTQYF.

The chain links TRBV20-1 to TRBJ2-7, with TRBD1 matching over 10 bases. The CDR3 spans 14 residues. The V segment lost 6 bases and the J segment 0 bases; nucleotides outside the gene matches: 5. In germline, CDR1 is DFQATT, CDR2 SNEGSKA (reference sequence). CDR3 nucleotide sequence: TGCAGTGCCACCGGACAGGGGGGCTCCTACGAGCAGTACGTC. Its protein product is CSATGQGGSYEQYV.

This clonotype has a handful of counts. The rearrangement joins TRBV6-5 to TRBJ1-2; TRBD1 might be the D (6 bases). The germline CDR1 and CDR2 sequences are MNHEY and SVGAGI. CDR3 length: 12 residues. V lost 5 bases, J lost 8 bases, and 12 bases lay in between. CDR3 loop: CASSRTGWGYTF. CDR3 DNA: TGTGCCAGCAGTCGTACAGGGTGGGGCTACACCTTC.

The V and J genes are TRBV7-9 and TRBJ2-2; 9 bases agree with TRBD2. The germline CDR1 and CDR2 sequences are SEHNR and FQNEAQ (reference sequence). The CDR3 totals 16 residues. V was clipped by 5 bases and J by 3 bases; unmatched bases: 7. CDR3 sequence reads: CASSKGSSGDTGELFF. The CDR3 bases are TGTGCCAGCAGCAAAGGATCTAGCGGGGACACCGGGGAGCTGTTTTTT.

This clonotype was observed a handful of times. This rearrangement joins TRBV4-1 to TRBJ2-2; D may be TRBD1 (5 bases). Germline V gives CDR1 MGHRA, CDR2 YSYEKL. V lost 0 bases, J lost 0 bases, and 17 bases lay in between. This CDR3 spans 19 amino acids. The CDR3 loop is CASSQERGRGQTNTGELFF. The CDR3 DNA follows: TGCGCCAGCAGCCAAGAAAGAGGTAGGGGCCAGACGAACACCGGGGAGCTGTTTTTT.

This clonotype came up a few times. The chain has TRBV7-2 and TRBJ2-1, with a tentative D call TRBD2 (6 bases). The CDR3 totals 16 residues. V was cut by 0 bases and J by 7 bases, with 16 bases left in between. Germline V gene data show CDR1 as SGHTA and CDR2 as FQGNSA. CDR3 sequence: CASSLARLAIWNEQFF. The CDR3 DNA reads TGTGCCAGCAGCTTAGCCCGTCTAGCGATTTGGAATGAGCAGTTCTTC. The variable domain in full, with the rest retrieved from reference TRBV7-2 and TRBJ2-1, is GAGVSQSPSNKVTEKGKDVELRCDPISGHTALYWYRQSLGQGLEFLIYFQGNSAPDKSGLPSDRFSAERTGGSVSTLTIQRTQQEDSAVYLCASSLARLAIWNEQFFGPGTRLTVL.

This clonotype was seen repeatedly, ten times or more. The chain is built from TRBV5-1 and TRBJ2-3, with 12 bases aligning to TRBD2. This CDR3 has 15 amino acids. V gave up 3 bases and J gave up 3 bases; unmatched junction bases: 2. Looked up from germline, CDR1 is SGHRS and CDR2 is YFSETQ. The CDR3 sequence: CASSSGLAGTDTQYF. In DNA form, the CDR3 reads TGCGCCAGCAGCTCTGGACTAGCGGGGACAGATACGCAGTATTTT.

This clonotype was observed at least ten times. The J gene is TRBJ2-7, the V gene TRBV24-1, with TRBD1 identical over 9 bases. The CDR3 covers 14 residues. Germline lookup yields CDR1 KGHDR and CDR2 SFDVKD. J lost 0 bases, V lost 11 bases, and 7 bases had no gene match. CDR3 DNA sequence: TGTGCCAGGTGGGACAGGGCGCGCTCCTACGAGCAGTACGTC. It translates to CARWDRARSYEQYV.

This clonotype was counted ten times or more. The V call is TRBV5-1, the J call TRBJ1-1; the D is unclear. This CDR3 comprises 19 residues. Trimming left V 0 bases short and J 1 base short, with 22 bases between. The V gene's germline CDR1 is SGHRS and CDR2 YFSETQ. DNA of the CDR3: TGCGCCAGCAGCTTGGTCCCATTCTTGCCGCGACCGGCGAACACTGAAGCTTTCTTT. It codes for CASSLVPFLPRPANTEAFF.

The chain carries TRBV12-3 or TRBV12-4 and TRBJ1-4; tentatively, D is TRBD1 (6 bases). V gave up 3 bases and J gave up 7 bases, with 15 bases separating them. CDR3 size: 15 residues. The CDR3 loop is CASSFDRGRGEKLFF. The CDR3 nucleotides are TGTGCCAGCAGTTTTGATCGGGGGCGCGGTGAAAAACTGTTTTTT.

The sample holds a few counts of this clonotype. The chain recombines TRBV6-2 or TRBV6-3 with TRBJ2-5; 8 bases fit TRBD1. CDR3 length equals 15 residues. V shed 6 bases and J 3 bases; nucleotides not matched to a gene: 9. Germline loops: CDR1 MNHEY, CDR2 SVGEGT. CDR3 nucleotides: TGTGCCAGCAGCGCCCATTTGGACAGGGAAGAGACCCAGTACTTC. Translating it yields CASSAHLDREETQYF.

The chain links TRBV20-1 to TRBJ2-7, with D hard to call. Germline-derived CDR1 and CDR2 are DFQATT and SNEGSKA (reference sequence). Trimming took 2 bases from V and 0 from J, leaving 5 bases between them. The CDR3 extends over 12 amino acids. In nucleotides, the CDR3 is TGCAGTGCTAGATCGGACTCCTACGAGCAGTACTTC. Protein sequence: CSARSDSYEQYF.

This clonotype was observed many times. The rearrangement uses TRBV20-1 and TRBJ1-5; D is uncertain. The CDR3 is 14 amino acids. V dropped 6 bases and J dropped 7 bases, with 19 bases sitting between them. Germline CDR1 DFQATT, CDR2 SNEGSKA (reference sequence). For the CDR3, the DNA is TGCAGTGCCCCCTCGGGGATCGACAACCAGCCCCAGCATTTT. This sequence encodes CSAPSGIDNQPQHF.

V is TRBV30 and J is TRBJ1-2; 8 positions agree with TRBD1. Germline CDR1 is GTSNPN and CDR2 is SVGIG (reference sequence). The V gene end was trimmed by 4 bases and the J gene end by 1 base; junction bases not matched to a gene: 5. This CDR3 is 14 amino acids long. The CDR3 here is CAWTLTGVNYGYTF. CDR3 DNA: TGTGCCTGGACCTTGACAGGGGTTAACTATGGCTACACCTTC. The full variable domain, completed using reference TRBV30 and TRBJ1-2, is SQTIHQWPATLVQPVGSPLSLECTVEGTSNPNLYWYRQAAGRGLQLLFYSVGIGQISSEVPQNLSASRPQDRQFILSSKKLLLSDSGFYLCAWTLTGVNYGYTFGSGTRLTVV.

The CDR3 here is CAWSATEEPQHF. CDR3 DNA: TGTGCCTGGAGTGCGACTGAAGAGCCCCAGCATTTT. The chain recombines TRBV30 with TRBJ1-5; D is undetermined. This CDR3 is built from 12 residues. The germline V and J ends were trimmed by 1 base and 8 bases, with 9 bases remaining between them. In germline, CDR1 is GTSNPN, CDR2 SVGIG (reference sequence).

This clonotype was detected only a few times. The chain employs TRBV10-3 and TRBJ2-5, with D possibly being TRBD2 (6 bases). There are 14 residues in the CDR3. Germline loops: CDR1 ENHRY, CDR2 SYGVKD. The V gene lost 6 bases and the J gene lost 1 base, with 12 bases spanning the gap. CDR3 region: CAIREERAQETQYF. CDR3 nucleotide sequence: TGTGCCATCAGGGAGGAGCGGGCCCAAGAGACCCAGTACTTC.

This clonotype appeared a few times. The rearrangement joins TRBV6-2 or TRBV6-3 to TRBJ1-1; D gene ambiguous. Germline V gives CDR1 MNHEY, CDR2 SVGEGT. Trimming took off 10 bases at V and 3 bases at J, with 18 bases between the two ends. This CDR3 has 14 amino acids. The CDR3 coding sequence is TGTGCCACCGGTCCGCCAGAGGGTTACACTGAAGCTTTCTTT. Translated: CATGPPEGYTEAFF.

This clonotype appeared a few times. The DNA of the CDR3 is TGTGCCAGCAGCCGAACAGGACTAGAGGTTGGTACGCAGTATTTT. It specifies CASSRTGLEVGTQYF. J is TRBJ2-3 and V is TRBV11-1, with TRBD2 matching 7 bases. CDR3 length: 15 residues. CDR1 is SGHAT, CDR2 FQDESV, per germline (reference sequence). V trimming: 5 bases; J trimming: 8 bases; junction bases outside the gene matches: 13.

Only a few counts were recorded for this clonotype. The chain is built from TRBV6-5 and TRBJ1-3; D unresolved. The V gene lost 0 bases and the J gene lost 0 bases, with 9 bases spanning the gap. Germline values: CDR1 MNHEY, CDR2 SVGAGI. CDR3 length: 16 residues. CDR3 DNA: TGTGCCAGCAGTTACTCGTCGGGTCTCTCTGGAAACACCATATATTTT. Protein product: CASSYSSGLSGNTIYF.

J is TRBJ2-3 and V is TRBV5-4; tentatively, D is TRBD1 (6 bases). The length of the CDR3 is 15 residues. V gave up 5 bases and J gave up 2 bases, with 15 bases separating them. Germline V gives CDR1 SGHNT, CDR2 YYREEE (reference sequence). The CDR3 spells CASSSGQSYTDTQYF. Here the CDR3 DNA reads TGTGCCAGCAGTTCCGGACAGAGTTACACAGATACGCAGTATTTT. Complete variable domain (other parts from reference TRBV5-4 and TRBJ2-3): ETGVTQSPTHLIKTRGQQVTLRCSSQSGHNTVSWYQQALGQGPQFIFQYYREEENGRGNFPPRFSGLQFPNYSSELNVNALELDDSALYLCASSSGQSYTDTQYFGPGTRLTVL.